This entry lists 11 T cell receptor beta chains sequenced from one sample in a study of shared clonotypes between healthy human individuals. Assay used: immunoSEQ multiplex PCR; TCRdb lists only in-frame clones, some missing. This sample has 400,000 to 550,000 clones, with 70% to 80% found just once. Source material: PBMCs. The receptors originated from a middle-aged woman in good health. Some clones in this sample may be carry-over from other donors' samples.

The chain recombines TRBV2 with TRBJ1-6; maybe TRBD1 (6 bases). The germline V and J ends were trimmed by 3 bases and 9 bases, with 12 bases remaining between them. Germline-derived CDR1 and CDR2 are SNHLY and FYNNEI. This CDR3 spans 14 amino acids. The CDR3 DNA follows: TGTGCCAGCAGTGACGGGGGCAGGGTTTCACCCCTCCACTTT. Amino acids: CASSDGGRVSPLHF.

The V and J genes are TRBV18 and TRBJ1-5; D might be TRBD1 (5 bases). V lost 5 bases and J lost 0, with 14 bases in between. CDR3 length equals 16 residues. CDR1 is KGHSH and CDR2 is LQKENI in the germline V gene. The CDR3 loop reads CASSSDTSNSNQPQHF. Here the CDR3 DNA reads TGTGCCAGCTCATCGGACACCTCAAATAGCAATCAGCCCCAGCATTTT. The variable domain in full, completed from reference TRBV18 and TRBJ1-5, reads NAGVMQNPRHLVRRRGQEARLRCSPMKGHSHVYWYRQLPEEGLKFMVYLQKENIIDESGMPKERFSAEFPKEGPSILRIQQVVRGDSAAYFCASSSDTSNSNQPQHFGDGTRLSIL.

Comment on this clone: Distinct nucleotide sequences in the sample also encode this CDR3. In DNA form, the CDR3 reads TGTGCCAGCAGTCCCGGGTCAAATCAGCCCCAGCATTTT. Protein: CASSPGSNQPQHF. The V call is TRBV6-5, the J call TRBJ1-5; no definite D call. Germline V gene lookup returns CDR1 MNHEY and CDR2 SVGAGI. The CDR3 spans 13 residues. Between the trimmed V and J ends, which lost 5 bases and 4 bases, there was a span of 9 bases.

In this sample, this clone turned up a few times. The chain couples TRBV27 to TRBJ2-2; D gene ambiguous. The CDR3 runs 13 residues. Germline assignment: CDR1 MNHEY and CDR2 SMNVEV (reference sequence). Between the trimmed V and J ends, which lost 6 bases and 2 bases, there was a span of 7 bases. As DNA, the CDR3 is TGTGCCAGCAGGGACCGAAACACCGGGGAGCTGTTTTTT. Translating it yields CASRDRNTGELFF.

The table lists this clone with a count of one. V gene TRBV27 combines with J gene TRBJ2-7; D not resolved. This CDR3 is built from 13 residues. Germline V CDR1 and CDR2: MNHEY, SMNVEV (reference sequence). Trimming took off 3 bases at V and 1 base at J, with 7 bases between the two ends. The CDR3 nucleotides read TGTGCCAGCAGTTTCAGTAAGTCCTACGAGCAGTACTTC. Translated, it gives CASSFSKSYEQYF.

For the CDR3, the DNA is TGTGCCAGCAGTTACGCCGACCCTGGAAACACCATATATTTT. Translated, it gives CASSYADPGNTIYF. The chain has TRBV6-6 and TRBJ1-3; no definite D call. CDR1 is MNHNY, CDR2 SVGAGI, per germline (reference sequence). V was clipped by 2 bases and J by 2 bases, with 7 bases between them. The CDR3 spans 14 residues.

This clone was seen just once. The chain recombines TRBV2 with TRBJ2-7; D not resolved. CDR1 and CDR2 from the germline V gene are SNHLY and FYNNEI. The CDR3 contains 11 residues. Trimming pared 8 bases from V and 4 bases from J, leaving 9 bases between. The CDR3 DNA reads TGTGCCAGCGAGGCTAGGTACGAGCAGTACTTC. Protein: CASEARYEQYF.

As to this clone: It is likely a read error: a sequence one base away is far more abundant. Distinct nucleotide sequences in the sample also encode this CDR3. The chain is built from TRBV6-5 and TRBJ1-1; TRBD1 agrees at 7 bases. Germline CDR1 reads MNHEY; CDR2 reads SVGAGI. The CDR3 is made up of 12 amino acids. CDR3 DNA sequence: TGTGCTAGCAGTACAGGGGAGACTGAAGCTTTCTTT. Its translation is CASSTGETEAFF.

The CDR3 protein is CASSLFRYIPDYEQYF. The CDR3 DNA sequence: TGTGCCAGCAGTTTATTTCGATACATTCCTGACTACGAGCAGTACTTC. The V and J genes are TRBV27 and TRBJ2-7; D gene ambiguous. Trimming took 1 base from V and 3 from J, leaving 16 bases between them. Germline V gene sequence: CDR1 MNHEY, CDR2 SMNVEV (reference sequence). The CDR3 covers 16 residues.

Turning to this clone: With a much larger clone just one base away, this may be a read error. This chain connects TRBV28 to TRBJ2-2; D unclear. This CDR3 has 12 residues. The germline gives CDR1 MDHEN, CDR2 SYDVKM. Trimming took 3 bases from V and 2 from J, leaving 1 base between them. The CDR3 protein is CASSFNTGELFF. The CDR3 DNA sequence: TGTGCCAGCAGTTTCAACACCGGGGAGCTGTTTTTT.

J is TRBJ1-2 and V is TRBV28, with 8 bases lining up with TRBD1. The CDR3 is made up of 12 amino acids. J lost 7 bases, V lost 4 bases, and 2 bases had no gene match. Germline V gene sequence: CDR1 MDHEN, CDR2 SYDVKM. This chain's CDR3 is CASSSGGSGYTF. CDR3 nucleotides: TGTGCCAGCAGTTCAGGGGGCAGTGGCTACACCTTC.